What follows describes a single TCR beta chain. Its specificity is unknown. Constant-segment primers served in 5'RACE that generated TCR alpha and TCR beta cDNA libraries bearing sample barcodes and UMIs. Via MiXCR, TCRdb re-called the 5' RACE reads, giving one row per CDR3 protein. Of fewer than 90,000 distinct CDR3 sequences listed, approximately 15% are singletons. The sample comes from a study of T-cell memory formation after mild COVID-19. For the study at large: TCR clusters mostly belonged to single donors. Study-wide findings and caveats: Clones that got smaller from day 15 to 85 had even CD4/CD8, while clones growing later tipped toward CD4+. CD8+ contracting clones occupied EMRA, while CD4+ ones occupied mainly CM and EM.

The germline CDR1 and CDR2 sequences are MGHDK and SYGVNS. CDR3 size: 10 residues. The germline V and J ends were trimmed by 5 bases and 7 bases, with 5 bases remaining between them. The rearrangement uses TRBV25-1 and TRBJ2-5; no firm D call. This receptor was obtained from an adult woman who had mild COVID-19 (a few samples of this study predate the infection). Cell type and time point are not known. Source material: PBMCs or a T cell subset sorted from them (not recorded which). CDR3 DNA: TGTGCCAGCAGTTCGGGGACCCAGTACTTC. Protein: CASSSGTQYF.